These 24 T cell receptor beta chains originate from one sample sequenced in a study of beta chain features in type 1 diabetes. Study-wide points: TCRB CDR3s were moderately but significantly shorter in Type 1 diabetes patients in all four CD4+ subsets.

These receptors lack a known antigen. The authors reverse transcribed all of the isolated RNA, so sequencing captured expressed TCRB transcripts. TCRdb keeps only in-frame clones here, not all; method: immunoSEQ multiplex PCR. The table has around 690,000 clones, roughly 12% seen once. The sequencing sample was made of naive CD4+ T cells from blood. The receptors here all came from a man aged 30-40 years with type 1 diabetes.

This rearrangement joins TRBV5-6 to TRBJ2-3; perhaps TRBD1 as D (6 bases). V lost 4 bases to trimming and J lost 3 bases, with 15 bases between them. The CDR3 has 15 amino acids. Germline CDR1 reads SGHDT; CDR2 reads YYEEEE. CDR3 coding DNA: TGTGCCAGCAGCCCCCGGGCAGGGGAGACAGATACGCAGTATTTT. It translates to CASSPRAGETDTQYF.

The chain uses TRBV9 and TRBJ1-6; D not certain. CDR3 length: 14 residues. Per the germline V gene, CDR1 is SGDLS and CDR2 is YYNGEE. The V gene lost 0 bases and the J gene lost 10 bases, with 11 bases spanning the gap. CDR3 sequence reads: CASSVEPGGSPLHF. CDR3 coding DNA: TGTGCCAGCAGCGTAGAGCCGGGTGGCTCACCCCTCCACTTT.

This clone was counted a few times. The same CDR3 also results from other DNA sequences found in this sample. The gene calls are TRBV7-3 and TRBJ1-1; no clear D gene. V was cut by 3 bases and J by 3 bases, with 8 bases left in between. There are 13 residues in the CDR3. The V gene's germline CDR1 is SGHTA and CDR2 FQGTGA. The CDR3 sequence: CASSFAGDTEAFF. The DNA of the CDR3 is TGTGCCAGCAGCTTCGCGGGCGACACTGAAGCTTTCTTT. Based on the CDR3 plus reference TRBV7-3 and TRBJ1-1, the full variable domain is GAGVSQTPSNKVTEKGKYVELRCDPISGHTALYWYRQSLGQGPEFLIYFQGTGAADDSGLPNDRFFAVRPEGSVSTLKIQRTERGDSAVYLCASSFAGDTEAFFGQGTRLTVV.

The chain is built from TRBV5-1 and TRBJ1-6; possible D gene TRBD1, 5 bases. The germline V gene encodes CDR1 SGHRS and CDR2 YFSETQ. V gave up 6 bases and J gave up 2 bases, with 6 bases separating them. The CDR3 totals 13 residues. The DNA for the CDR3 is TGCGCCAGCAAGACAGCCTATAATTCACCCCTCCACTTT. Amino acids: CASKTAYNSPLHF.

The CDR3 DNA reads as TGTGCCAGCAGTCTCGGGACAGGATTGTCCTATGGCTACACCTTC. Translating it yields CASSLGTGLSYGYTF. The chain recombines TRBV27 with TRBJ1-2; TRBD1 matches at 8 bases. Trimming took 5 bases from V and 4 from J; bases not matched to a gene: 9. In germline, CDR1 is MNHEY, CDR2 SMNVEV (reference sequence). This CDR3 spans 15 amino acids.

The chain is built from TRBV6-5 and TRBJ1-2; TRBD1 aligns across 7 bases. Germline CDR1 reads MNHEY; CDR2 reads SVGAGI. Trimming removed 0 bases from V and 6 bases from J; junction bases left unmatched: 10. The CDR3 totals 16 residues. Written as DNA, the CDR3 is TGTGCCAGCAGTTACTCCATGACAGGGAGTAGGAATGGCTACACCTTC. Its protein is CASSYSMTGSRNGYTF.

This clone was observed a few times. At the DNA level, this CDR3 is encoded by other sequences in the same sample as well. The V gene is TRBV5-1, the J gene TRBJ2-3; D uncertain. V was cut by 2 bases and J by 2 bases, with 3 bases left in between. The germline V gene encodes CDR1 SGHRS and CDR2 YFSETQ. There are 12 residues in the CDR3. CDR3 DNA: TGCGCCAGCAGCTTCCTCACAGATACGCAGTATTTT. Translating gives CASSFLTDTQYF.

This clone has just a few counts. The chain combines TRBV27 with TRBJ1-4, with no clear D. The V and J ends lost 0 bases and 10 bases respectively, with 15 bases between them. There are 15 residues in the CDR3. Germline values: CDR1 MNHEY, CDR2 SMNVEV (reference sequence). In DNA, the CDR3 is TGTGCCAGCAGTTTATCCGTGGGAGATAGGAGAAAACTGTTTTTT. It encodes CASSLSVGDRRKLFF.

This clone was counted only a few times. The chain couples TRBV29-1 to TRBJ1-1; D is perhaps TRBD1 (5 bases). This CDR3 contains 12 residues. In germline, CDR1 is SQVTM, CDR2 ANQGSEA. V gave up 1 base and J gave up 6 bases, with 9 bases separating them. CDR3 nucleotide sequence: TGCAGCGTTGAAGCAGGGAGGGCTGAAGCTTTCTTT. Translation gives CSVEAGRAEAFF.

This rearrangement joins TRBV5-4 to TRBJ2-7; no clear D gene. The CDR3 loop spans 14 amino acids. Germline V CDR1 and CDR2: SGHNT, YYREEE (reference sequence). V gave up 2 bases and J gave up 4 bases, with 13 bases separating them. CDR3 loop: CASSFSAGDYEQYF. CDR3 bases: TGTGCCAGCAGCTTTAGTGCAGGAGATTACGAGCAGTACTTC.

This clone has a handful of counts. J is TRBJ2-7 and V is TRBV18; the D gene is possibly TRBD2 (5 bases). The germline V gene encodes CDR1 KGHSH and CDR2 LQKENI. This CDR3 region has 14 residues. Trimming took off 3 bases at V and 2 bases at J, with 11 bases between the two ends. In DNA, the CDR3 is TGTGCCAGCTCACCCGGGAACGGAGCCTACGAGCAGTACTTC. Its translation: CASSPGNGAYEQYF.

This clone was seen a few times. The chain joins TRBV10-3 to TRBJ2-1, with D perhaps being TRBD1 or TRBD2 (5 bases each). Germline-derived CDR1 and CDR2 are ENHRY and SYGVKD. Trimming cost V 6 bases and J 2 bases, with 14 bases left between them. This CDR3 contains 15 residues. CDR3 loop: CAIRGLGDPYNEQFF. The CDR3 DNA follows: TGTGCCATCAGGGGGTTGGGGGACCCCTACAATGAGCAGTTCTTC.

In its sample, this clone was seen a few times. The chain recombines TRBV29-1 with TRBJ2-5; D is unresolved. There are 14 residues in the CDR3. Germline lookup yields CDR1 SQVTM and CDR2 ANQGSEA. The ends were cut back, 0 bases at V and 0 bases at J, with 8 bases in the middle. CDR3 sequence reads: CSVEEIGHQETQYF. DNA of the CDR3: TGCAGCGTTGAAGAAATAGGACACCAAGAGACCCAGTACTTC.

The chain is built from TRBV28 and TRBJ1-1; D is ambiguous. The germline V gene encodes CDR1 MDHEN and CDR2 SYDVKM. V gave up 7 bases and J gave up 8 bases, with 8 bases separating them. The CDR3 is made up of 10 amino acids. The CDR3 protein is CASIEEEAFF. The DNA of the CDR3 is TGTGCCAGCATCGAGGAAGAAGCTTTCTTT.

This chain links TRBV4-3 with TRBJ1-4; no reliable D call. The V gene lost 1 base and the J gene lost 5 bases, with 8 bases spanning the gap. The CDR3 has 14 residues. Looked up from germline, CDR1 is LGHNA and CDR2 is YSLEER. The CDR3 spells CASSQGSLNEKLFF. DNA of the CDR3: TGCGCCAGCAGCCAAGGGAGCCTAAATGAAAAACTGTTTTTT.

Concerning this clone itself: Other DNA sequences in the sample encode the same CDR3. The chain is built from TRBV9 and TRBJ2-7, with 10 bases matching TRBD1. Trimming at V came to 0 bases and at J to 5 bases, leaving 2 bases not matched to a gene. The CDR3 has 14 amino acids. The germline V gene encodes CDR1 SGDLS and CDR2 YYNGEE. CDR3 coding DNA: TGTGCCAGCAGCGTAGCAGGGACAGGGGACGAGCAGTACTTC. This translates into CASSVAGTGDEQYF.

The V gene is TRBV11-3, the J gene TRBJ2-2; D is perhaps TRBD1 (5 bases). This CDR3 is 15 amino acids long. The germline V and J ends were trimmed by 5 bases and 2 bases, with 12 bases remaining between them. Germline V gene lookup returns CDR1 SGHNT and CDR2 YENEEA. The CDR3 nucleotides read TGTGCCAGCAGCCGTGACAGCTTCAACACCGGGGAGCTGTTTTTT. This gives the protein CASSRDSFNTGELFF.

The chain links TRBV7-2 to TRBJ1-5; maybe TRBD1 (5 bases). This CDR3 has 14 residues. Germline assignment: CDR1 SGHTA and CDR2 FQGNSA. V lost 4 bases and J 9 bases, leaving 16 bases between the germline ends. This CDR3 is CASSSDRGSGPQHF. CDR3 DNA sequence: TGTGCCAGCAGCTCTGACCGGGGGTCGGGGCCCCAGCATTTT.

The chain links TRBV27 to TRBJ1-6; no definite D call. Trimming shortened V by 2 bases and J by 6 bases, and 11 bases separated the two germline ends. Germline loops: CDR1 MNHEY, CDR2 SMNVEV (reference sequence). This CDR3 is 15 amino acids long. As DNA, the CDR3 is TGTGCCAGCAGTTTAGGTTCTATGGGTAATTCACCCCTCCACTTT. This translates into CASSLGSMGNSPLHF.

This clone was detected only a few times. The CDR3 region is CASSLRQGYEQYF. The CDR3 nucleotides read TGTGCCAGCAGCCTCCGACAGGGCTACGAGCAGTACTTC. The chain uses TRBV9 and TRBJ2-7, with 7 bases lining up with TRBD1. The CDR3 sequence is 13 residues long. J was trimmed by 3 bases and V by 4 bases; bases with no gene match: 4. Germline V lookup: CDR1 SGDLS, CDR2 YYNGEE. Drawing the rest from reference TRBV9 and TRBJ2-7, the complete variable domain is DSGVTQTPKHLITATGQRVTLRCSPRSGDLSVYWYQQSLDQGLQFLIQYYNGEERAKGNILERFSAQQFPDLHSELNLSSLELGDSALYFCASSLRQGYEQYFGPGTRLTVT.

This clone has just a few counts. This chain connects TRBV28 to TRBJ2-5; weak D call: TRBD2 (6 bases). In germline, CDR1 is MDHEN, CDR2 SYDVKM. With 8 bases removed from V and 0 bases from J, the gap between germline ends came to 7 bases. The CDR3 contains 12 residues. CDR3 coding DNA: TGTGCCAGCGGGACTCACCAAGAGACCCAGTACTTC. Translating it yields CASGTHQETQYF.

J is TRBJ1-5 and V is TRBV7-9, with TRBD1 as a possible D gene (6 bases). CDR1 is SEHNR and CDR2 is FQNEAQ in the germline V gene (reference sequence). The CDR3 extends over 15 amino acids. Trimming removed 0 bases from V and 2 bases from J, with 8 bases in between. CDR3 sequence: CASSLASGGNQPQHF. For the CDR3, the DNA is TGTGCCAGCAGCTTAGCCTCAGGGGGCAATCAGCCCCAGCATTTT.

This clone was counted a few times. The chain couples TRBV2 to TRBJ2-3; 10 bases are shared with TRBD2. Per the germline V gene, CDR1 is SNHLY and CDR2 is FYNNEI. The CDR3 is made up of 17 amino acids. The junction had 6 bases not matched to a gene; V was cut back by 3 bases and J by 0 bases. CDR3 in DNA: TGTGCCAGCAGTGACCTGGGGACTAGCGTAAGCACAGATACGCAGTATTTT. It specifies CASSDLGTSVSTDTQYF.

This clone was observed a few times. This chain links TRBV5-4 with TRBJ2-3, with D unresolved. V dropped 0 bases and J dropped 2 bases, with 7 bases sitting between them. The CDR3 spans 14 residues. Per the germline V gene, CDR1 is SGHNT and CDR2 is YYREEE (reference sequence). CDR3 region: CASSLVTATDTQYF. The CDR3 DNA is TGTGCCAGCAGCTTGGTAACAGCCACAGATACGCAGTATTTT.